This T cell receptor beta chain is from a study of T cell changes during pregnancy in multiple sclerosis. Germline V lookup: CDR1 MNHEY, CDR2 SMNVEV (reference sequence). The CDR3 covers 16 residues. Trimming left V 3 bases short and J 1 base short, with 10 bases between. Sequencing used immunoSEQ multiplex PCR; TCRdb keeps in-frame clones, though not all of them. The sample lists 73,000 or so clones; about 90% were seen once. The rearrangement uses TRBV27 and TRBJ2-6; no firm D call. This receptor was taken from a female donor with multiple sclerosis, enrolled in a pregnancy study. Sequencing was performed on peripheral blood, taken in the second trimester of pregnancy. The CDR3 is CASSFQALSGANVLTF. The CDR3 DNA is TGTGCCAGCAGTTTTCAGGCGTTGTCTGGGGCCAACGTCCTGACTTTC.